This T cell receptor (beta chain) was found in a study of T-cell memory formation after mild COVID-19. Overall study findings and caveats: While clones contracting from day 15 to 85 were balanced between CD4 and CD8, later expanders leaned CD4+. Certain responding clones were present in pre-infection memory, suggesting participation of cross-reactive memory. CD4+ contracting clones were found mainly in CM and EM, and CD8+ ones in EMRA.

About this clonotype: Its antigen is not identified.

The authors produced TCR alpha and TCR beta cDNA libraries with sample barcodes and UMIs by 5'RACE using constant-segment primers. TCRdb independently ran MiXCR on the 5' RACE reads; one entry per CDR3 protein. The sample has about 400,000 distinct CDR3 sequences, roughly a quarter seen once. This CDR3 has 15 residues. V shed 0 bases, J shed 6 bases, and the junction held 5 bases outside the gene matches. The germline V gene has CDR1 SGHVS and CDR2 FNYEAQ. The chain uses TRBV7-6 and TRBJ2-7; TRBD2 matches 10 bases. The receptor was isolated from an adult woman who had mild COVID-19 (a few samples of this study predate the infection). Cell type and time point are not known. Sequencing used PBMCs or a T cell subset sorted from them (not recorded which). The CDR3 here is CASSLASGGAPEQYF. CDR3 nucleotides: TGTGCCAGCAGCTTAGCCAGCGGGGGGGCCCCCGAGCAGTACTTC.